This passage covers 18 T cell receptor beta chains from one sample sequenced in a study of early T cells in non-severe SARS-CoV-2 infection (dated by TCRdb to the early 2020s). Library prep was done by 5' RACE. TCRdb names NextSeq 500 as the instrument used. TCRdb reran the public reads through fastp at Q25 and MiXCR, keeping productive beta chains. Each CDR3 protein appears once, grouped with its most common genes and DNA. Across this sample there are roughly 40,000 distinct CDR3 sequences, with over 5% seen only once. The leading ten clones occupy roughly an eighth of the sample. The sample consisted of whole blood. All receptors come from an adult who was a healthcare worker with PCR-confirmed SARS-CoV-2 infection or an uninfected control (not recorded which).

The chain couples TRBV27 to TRBJ2-1; 14 bases map to TRBD2. CDR1 and CDR2 (germline): MNHEY, SMNVEV (reference sequence). After removal of 0 bases from V and 2 bases from J, the junction contained 6 bases not matched to a gene. The length of the CDR3 is 19 residues. This chain's CDR3 is CASSLSTGLAGAPYNEQFF. Written as DNA, the CDR3 is TGTGCCAGCAGTTTATCTACGGGACTAGCGGGGGCCCCCTACAATGAGCAGTTCTTC.

This clonotype was detected only a few times. The chain carries TRBV12-3 or TRBV12-4 and TRBJ2-5; 10 positions match TRBD1. J gave up 5 bases and V 0 bases, and 0 bases lay outside the gene matches. The CDR3 is 14 residues long. The CDR3, as DNA: TGTGCCAGCAGTTTAGCGGACAGGGGGGAGACCCAGTACTTC. Translated: CASSLADRGETQYF.

This clonotype was seen more than once but under ten times. Here the CDR3 reads CATRGQGGTEAFF. CDR3 sequence (DNA): TGTGCCACCCGGGGACAGGGGGGCACTGAAGCTTTCTTT. The chain employs TRBV24-1 and TRBJ1-1, with 11 bases that match TRBD1. Trimming at V came to 9 bases and at J to 4 bases, leaving 3 bases not matched to a gene. The length of the CDR3 is 13 residues. The germline V gene encodes CDR1 KGHDR and CDR2 SFDVKD.

The rearrangement uses TRBV12-3 or TRBV12-4 and TRBJ2-3; possibly TRBD1 for D (6 bases). The CDR3 runs 16 residues. V lost 6 bases to trimming and J lost 1 base, with 17 bases between them. The CDR3 reads CASSPLGALGTDTQYF. The CDR3 bases are TGTGCCAGCAGCCCACTGGGGGCCTTAGGCACAGATACGCAGTATTTT.

This clonotype was observed many times. J is TRBJ1-5 and V is TRBV12-3 or TRBV12-4, with D perhaps matching TRBD1 (5 bases). The CDR3 runs to 13 residues. The V end was cut by 6 bases, the J end by 6 bases, with 12 bases between. The CDR3 nucleotides read TGTGCCAGCAGCTACCCGGGGGGTCAGCCCCAGCATTTT. Amino acid sequence: CASSYPGGQPQHF.

This clonotype was recorded many times. The genes are TRBV28 and TRBJ2-2; 8 positions match TRBD1. CDR3 length: 15 residues. Germline V gives CDR1 MDHEN, CDR2 SYDVKM. V dropped 6 bases and J dropped 4; count of bases not matched to a gene: 7. CDR3 amino acids: CASSPGTGSTGELFF. The CDR3 coding sequence is TGTGCCAGCAGCCCCGGGACAGGCTCCACCGGGGAGCTGTTTTTT.

This clonotype turned up a few times. The chain recombines TRBV6-5 with TRBJ2-2; 7 bases match TRBD1. V was clipped by 0 bases and J by 4 bases; unmatched bases: 5. The germline CDR1 and CDR2 sequences are MNHEY and SVGAGI. This CDR3 is built from 16 residues. The CDR3 protein is CASSYSGQMTTGELFF. In DNA, the CDR3 is TGTGCCAGCAGTTACTCGGGACAGATGACCACCGGGGAGCTGTTTTTT.

This clonotype has just a few counts. The chain combines TRBV14 with TRBJ2-7, with 9 bases lining up with TRBD2. There are 15 residues in the CDR3. After removal of 1 base from V and 2 bases from J, the junction contained 3 bases not matched to a gene. Germline lookup yields CDR1 SGHDN and CDR2 FVKESK. The CDR3 protein is CASSQGVAGAYEQYF. The CDR3, as DNA: TGTGCCAGCAGCCAAGGAGTAGCGGGGGCCTACGAGCAGTACTTC.

There are many counts of this clonotype. The V gene is TRBV5-4, the J gene TRBJ2-7, with D perhaps matching TRBD2 (7 bases). Germline V gives CDR1 SGHNT, CDR2 YYREEE (reference sequence). V lost 4 bases to trimming and J lost 5 bases, with 19 bases between them. The CDR3 length is 15 residues. The CDR3 loop is CASSPLGGAVHEQYF. In DNA form, the CDR3 reads TGTGCCAGCAGCCCCTTAGGGGGGGCGGTTCACGAGCAGTACTTC. Combining the CDR3 with reference TRBV5-4 and TRBJ2-7 gives the whole variable domain ETGVTQSPTHLIKTRGQQVTLRCSSQSGHNTVSWYQQALGQGPQFIFQYYREEENGRGNFPPRFSGLQFPNYSSELNVNALELDDSALYLCASSPLGGAVHEQYFGPGTRLTVT.

This clonotype was seen many times. V and J are TRBV7-9 and TRBJ2-7, with 7 bases identical to TRBD1. The trim removed 4 bases at V and 1 base at J, leaving 4 bases unmatched. The CDR3 totals 14 residues. Germline values: CDR1 SEHNR, CDR2 FQNEAQ (reference sequence). The CDR3 DNA reads as TGTGCCAGCAGCTCACCGGGACAGTCCTACGAGCAGTACTTC. The encoded protein is CASSSPGQSYEQYF.

The gene calls are TRBV28 and TRBJ2-5; 8 bases are shared with TRBD2. After removal of 3 bases from V and 2 bases from J, the junction contained 8 bases not matched to a gene. The CDR3 has 16 residues. The germline V gene has CDR1 MDHEN and CDR2 SYDVKM. The CDR3 region has the DNA TGTGCCAGCAGTTTCTACGGGACTAGGTTTCAAGAGACCCAGTACTTC. Protein sequence: CASSFYGTRFQETQYF. Looking up the rest from reference TRBV28 and TRBJ2-5 gives the full variable domain: DVKVTQSSRYLVKRTGEKVFLECVQDMDHENMFWYRQDPGLGLRLIYFSYDVKMKEKGDIPEGYSVSREKKERFSLILESASTNQTSMYLCASSFYGTRFQETQYFGPGTRLLVL.

This clonotype was counted at least ten times. The chain is built from TRBV12-3 or TRBV12-4 and TRBJ1-2, with 10 bases matching TRBD1. This CDR3 is built from 15 residues. J gave up 6 bases and V 6 bases, and 10 bases lay outside the gene matches. The CDR3 loop reads CASSSNTGTGDGYTF. In nucleotides, the CDR3 is TGTGCCAGCAGCTCGAACACCGGGACAGGGGATGGCTACACCTTC.

This clonotype showed up just a few times. V is TRBV5-4 and J is TRBJ1-1, with 8 nucleotides matching TRBD1. Per the germline V gene, CDR1 is SGHNT and CDR2 is YYREEE (reference sequence). CDR3 length: 15 residues. V lost 4 bases to trimming and J lost 0 bases; unmatched junction nucleotides: 5. DNA of the CDR3: TGTGCCAGCAGCGCCGACAGGGGACTGAACACTGAAGCTTTCTTT. Protein product: CASSADRGLNTEAFF.

In this sample, this clonotype turned up many times. This chain connects TRBV18 to TRBJ1-1, with a tentative D call TRBD1 (5 bases). Looked up from germline, CDR1 is KGHSH and CDR2 is LQKENI. The CDR3 runs to 14 residues. Trimming removed 6 bases from V and 2 bases from J, with 13 bases in between. CDR3 coding DNA: TGTGCCAGCTCGCCAGGGAATCCAAACACTGAAGCTTTCTTT. Protein product: CASSPGNPNTEAFF.

This clonotype was observed at least ten times. The CDR3 sequence: CASRVGTNTGELFF. In DNA form, the CDR3 reads TGCGCCAGCAGGGTCGGAACGAACACCGGGGAGCTGTTTTTT. This chain links TRBV10-2 with TRBJ2-2; D unclear. The germline V and J ends were trimmed by 6 bases and 0 bases, with 8 bases remaining between them. The germline V gene has CDR1 WSHSY and CDR2 SAAADI. The CDR3 spans 14 residues.

In this sample, this clonotype turned up many times. V and J are TRBV20-1 and TRBJ2-1, with D perhaps TRBD1 or TRBD2 (5 bases each). CDR1 and CDR2 from the germline V gene are DFQATT and SNEGSKA (reference sequence). Deletions cut 4 bases from V and 5 bases from J, with 21 bases between. This CDR3 is built from 16 residues. The CDR3: CSANRPGSGDHNEQFF. The CDR3 coding sequence is TGCAGTGCTAACCGTCCGGGATCCGGGGACCACAATGAGCAGTTCTTC.

The chain employs TRBV6-6 and TRBJ1-5, with TRBD1 identical over 10 bases. After removal of 6 bases from V and 7 bases from J, the junction contained 9 bases not matched to a gene. Germline V gene lookup returns CDR1 MNHNY and CDR2 SVGAGI (reference sequence). CDR3 size: 15 residues. CDR3 sequence (DNA): TGTGCCAGCAGCCGACAGGGGGCGCGAGAACAGCCCCAGCATTTT. It is translated as CASSRQGAREQPQHF.

V gene TRBV6-1 combines with J gene TRBJ2-6, with a weak D call TRBD1 (6 bases). CDR1 and CDR2 (germline): MNHNS, SASEGT. Trimming removed 5 bases from V and 4 bases from J, with 15 bases in between. This CDR3 has 16 amino acids. The CDR3 DNA is TGTGCCAGCAGTCCTCTCCCGGGGACAGGGGCCAACGTCCTGACTTTC. Translated: CASSPLPGTGANVLTF.